Described below is a single T cell receptor (beta chain) sequence and its context. The data belong to a study of blood T cells in healthy people across ages. With 3 bases clipped from V and 0 bases from J, the junction kept 3 bases outside the gene matches. Germline V gives CDR1 SGHTA, CDR2 FQGNSA. CDR3 size: 16 residues. Primed by a sample-barcoded 5' primer and a J-beta primer mix, a second PCR proceeded for about 6 to 12 cycles. TCRdb reprocessed the 5' RACE reads via MiXCR and lists one record per CDR3 protein. This sample has around 1,100,000 distinct CDR3 sequences, with 30% to 40% found just once.

The sequence was obtained from a young man in good health. The chain is built from TRBV7-2 and TRBJ2-2, with 8 bases matching TRBD2. Input material: blood. The CDR3 protein is CASSFGGLANTGELFF. CDR3 bases: TGTGCCAGCAGCTTCGGGGGACTAGCGAACACCGGGGAGCTGTTTTTT.